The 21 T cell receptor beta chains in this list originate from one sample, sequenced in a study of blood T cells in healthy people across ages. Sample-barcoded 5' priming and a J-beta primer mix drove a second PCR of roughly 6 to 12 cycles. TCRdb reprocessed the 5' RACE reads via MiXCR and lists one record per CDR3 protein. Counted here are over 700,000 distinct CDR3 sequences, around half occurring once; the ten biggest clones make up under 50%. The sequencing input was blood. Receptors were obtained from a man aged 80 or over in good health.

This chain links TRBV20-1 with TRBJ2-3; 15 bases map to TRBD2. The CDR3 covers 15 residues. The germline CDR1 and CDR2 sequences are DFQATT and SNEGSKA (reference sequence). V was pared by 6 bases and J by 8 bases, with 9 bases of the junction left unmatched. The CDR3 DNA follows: TGCAGTGCGGGACTAGCGGGAGGACTCCAGGGTACGCAGTATTTT. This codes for CSAGLAGGLQGTQYF.

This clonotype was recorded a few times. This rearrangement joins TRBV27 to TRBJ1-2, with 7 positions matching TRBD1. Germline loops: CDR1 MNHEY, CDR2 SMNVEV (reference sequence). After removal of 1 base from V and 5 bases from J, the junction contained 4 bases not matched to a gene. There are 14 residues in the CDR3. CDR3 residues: CASSLLGTEYGYTF. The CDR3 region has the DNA TGTGCCAGCAGTTTATTGGGGACAGAGTATGGCTACACCTTC.

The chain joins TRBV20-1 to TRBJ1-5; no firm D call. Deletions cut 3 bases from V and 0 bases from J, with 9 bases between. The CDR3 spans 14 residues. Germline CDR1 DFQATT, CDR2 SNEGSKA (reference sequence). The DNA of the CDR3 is TGCAGTGCTAGGGCCCCGGTTAGCAATCAGCCCCAGCATTTT. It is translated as CSARAPVSNQPQHF.

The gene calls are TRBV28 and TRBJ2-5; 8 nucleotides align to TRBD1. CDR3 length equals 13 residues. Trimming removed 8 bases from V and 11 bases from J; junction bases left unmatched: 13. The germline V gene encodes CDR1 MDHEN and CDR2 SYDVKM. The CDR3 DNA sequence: TGTGCCAGCGCCAGGACAGGGAGAGGGGAGCAGTACTTC. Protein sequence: CASARTGRGEQYF.

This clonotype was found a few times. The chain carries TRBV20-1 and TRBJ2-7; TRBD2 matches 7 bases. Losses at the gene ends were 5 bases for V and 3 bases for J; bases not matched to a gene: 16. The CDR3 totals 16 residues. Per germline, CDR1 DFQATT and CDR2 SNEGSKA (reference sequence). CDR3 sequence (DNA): TGCAGTGCTCCCCCGACTAGCTCTGGAGAGGACTACGAGCAGTACTTC. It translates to CSAPPTSSGEDYEQYF.

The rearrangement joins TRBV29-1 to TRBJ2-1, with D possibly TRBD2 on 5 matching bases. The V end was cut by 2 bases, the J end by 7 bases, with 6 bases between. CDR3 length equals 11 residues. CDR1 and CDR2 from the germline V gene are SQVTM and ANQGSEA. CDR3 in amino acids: CSVESGNEQFF. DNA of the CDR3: TGCAGCGTTGAATCGGGAAATGAGCAGTTCTTC.

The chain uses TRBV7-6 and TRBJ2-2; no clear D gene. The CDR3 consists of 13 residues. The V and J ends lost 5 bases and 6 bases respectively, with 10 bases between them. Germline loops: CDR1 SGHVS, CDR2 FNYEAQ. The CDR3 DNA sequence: TGTGCCAGCAGCCCCGCCGGCCCCGGGGAGCTGTTTTTT. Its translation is CASSPAGPGELFF.

CDR3 region: CASNTEAFF. CDR3 sequence (DNA): TGTGCCAGCAATACTGAAGCTTTCTTT. V gene TRBV6-4 combines with J gene TRBJ1-1, with D unresolved. Deletions cut 7 bases from V and 5 bases from J, with 2 bases between. Germline V gene data show CDR1 as MRHNA and CDR2 as SNTAGT. The CDR3 loop spans 9 amino acids.

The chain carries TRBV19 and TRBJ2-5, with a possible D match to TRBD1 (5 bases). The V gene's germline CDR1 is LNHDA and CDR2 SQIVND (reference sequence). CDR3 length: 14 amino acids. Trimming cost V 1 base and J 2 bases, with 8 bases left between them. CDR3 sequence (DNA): TGTGCCAGTAGTATAGTCGACAGACAAGAGACCCAGTACTTC. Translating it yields CASSIVDRQETQYF. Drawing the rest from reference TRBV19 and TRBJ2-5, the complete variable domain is DGGITQSPKYLFRKEGQNVTLSCEQNLNHDAMYWYRQDPGQGLRLIYYSQIVNDFQKGDIAEGYSVSREKKESFPLTVTSAQKNPTAFYLCASSIVDRQETQYFGPGTRLLVL.

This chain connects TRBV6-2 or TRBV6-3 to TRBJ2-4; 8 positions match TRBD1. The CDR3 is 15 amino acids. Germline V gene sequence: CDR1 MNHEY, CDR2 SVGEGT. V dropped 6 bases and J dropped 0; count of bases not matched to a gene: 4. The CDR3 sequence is CASRTGELAKNIQYF. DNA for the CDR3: TGTGCCAGCAGGACAGGGGAACTAGCCAAAAACATTCAGTACTTC.

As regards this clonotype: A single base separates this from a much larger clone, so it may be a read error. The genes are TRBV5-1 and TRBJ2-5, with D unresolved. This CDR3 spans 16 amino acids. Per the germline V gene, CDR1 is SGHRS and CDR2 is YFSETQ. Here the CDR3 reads CTSSPGSDKPQETQYF. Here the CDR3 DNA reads TGCACCAGCAGCCCTGGAAGTGACAAACCCCAAGAGACCCAGTACTTC. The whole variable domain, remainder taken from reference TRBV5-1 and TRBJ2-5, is KAGVTQTPRYLIKTRGQQVTLSCSPISGHRSVSWYQQTPGQGLQFLFEYFSETQRNKGNFPGRFSGRQFSNSRSEMNVSTLELGDSALYLCTSSPGSDKPQETQYFGPGTRLLVL.

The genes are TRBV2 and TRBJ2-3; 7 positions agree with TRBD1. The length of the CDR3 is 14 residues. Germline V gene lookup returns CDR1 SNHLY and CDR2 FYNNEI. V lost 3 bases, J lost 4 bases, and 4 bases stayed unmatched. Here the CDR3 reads CASSDNRGPDTQYF. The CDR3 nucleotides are TGTGCCAGCAGTGACAACAGGGGACCAGATACGCAGTATTTT.

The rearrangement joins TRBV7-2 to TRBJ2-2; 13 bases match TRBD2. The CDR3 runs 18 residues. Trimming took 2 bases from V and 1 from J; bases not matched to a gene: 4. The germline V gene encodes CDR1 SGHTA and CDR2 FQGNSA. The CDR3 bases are TGTGCCAGCAGCTTATACGGACTAGCGGGAGTGAACACCGGGGAGCTGTTTTTT. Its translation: CASSLYGLAGVNTGELFF.

Here the CDR3 reads CASSRWTGTGGTEAFF. Written as DNA, the CDR3 is TGTGCCAGCAGTCGCTGGACCGGGACAGGGGGGACTGAAGCTTTCTTT. The chain links TRBV28 to TRBJ1-1; TRBD1 agrees at 11 bases. Germline trimming cut 5 bases from V and 5 bases from J; bases unmatched to any gene: 10. There are 16 residues in the CDR3. CDR1 is MDHEN and CDR2 is SYDVKM in the germline V gene.

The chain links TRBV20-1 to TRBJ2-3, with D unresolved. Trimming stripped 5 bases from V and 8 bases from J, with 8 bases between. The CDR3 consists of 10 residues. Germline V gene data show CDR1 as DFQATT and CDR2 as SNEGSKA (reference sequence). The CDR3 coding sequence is TGCAGTGCTGTTAGGGCTACGCAGTATTTT. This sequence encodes CSAVRATQYF.

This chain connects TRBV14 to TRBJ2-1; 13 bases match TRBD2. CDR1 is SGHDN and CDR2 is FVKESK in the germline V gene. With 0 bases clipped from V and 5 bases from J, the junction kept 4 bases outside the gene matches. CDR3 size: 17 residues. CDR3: CASSQDRGLAGDNEQFF. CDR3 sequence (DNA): TGTGCCAGCAGCCAAGATCGAGGACTAGCGGGAGACAATGAGCAGTTCTTC. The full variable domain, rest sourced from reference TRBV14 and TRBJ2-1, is EAGVTQFPSHSVIEKGQTVTLRCDPISGHDNLYWYRRVMGKEIKFLLHFVKESKQDESGMPNNRFLAERTGGTYSTLKVQPAELEDSGVYFCASSQDRGLAGDNEQFFGPGTRLTVL.

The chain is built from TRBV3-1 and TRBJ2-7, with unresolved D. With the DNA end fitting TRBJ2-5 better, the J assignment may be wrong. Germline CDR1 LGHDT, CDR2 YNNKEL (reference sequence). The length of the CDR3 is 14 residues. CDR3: CASSTTGRSETQYF. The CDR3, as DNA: TGTGCCAGCAGCACAACGGGTCGATCGGAGACCCAGTACTTC.

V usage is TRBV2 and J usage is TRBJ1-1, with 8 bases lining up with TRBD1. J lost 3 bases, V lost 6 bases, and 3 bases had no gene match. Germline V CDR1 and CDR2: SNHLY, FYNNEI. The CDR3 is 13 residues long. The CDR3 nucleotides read TGTGCCAGCAGGACGACAGGGGACACTGAAGCTTTCTTT. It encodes CASRTTGDTEAFF.

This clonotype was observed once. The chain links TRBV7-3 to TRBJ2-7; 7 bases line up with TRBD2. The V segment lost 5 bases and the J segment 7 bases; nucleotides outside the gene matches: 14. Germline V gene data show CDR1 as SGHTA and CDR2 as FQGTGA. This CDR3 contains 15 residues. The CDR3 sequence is CASSPTAGPPNEQYF. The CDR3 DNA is TGTGCCAGCAGCCCAACAGCGGGGCCCCCCAATGAGCAGTACTTC. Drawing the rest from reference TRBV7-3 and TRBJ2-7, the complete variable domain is GAGVSQTPSNKVTEKGKYVELRCDPISGHTALYWYRQSLGQGPEFLIYFQGTGAADDSGLPNDRFFAVRPEGSVSTLKIQRTERGDSAVYLCASSPTAGPPNEQYFGPGTRLTVT.

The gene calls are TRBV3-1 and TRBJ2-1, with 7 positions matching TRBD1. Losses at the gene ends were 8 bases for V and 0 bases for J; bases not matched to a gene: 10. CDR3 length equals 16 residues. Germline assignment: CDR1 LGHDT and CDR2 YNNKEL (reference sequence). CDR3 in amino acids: CASHRGLPFSYNEQFF. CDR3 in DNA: TGTGCCAGCCACAGGGGCCTTCCCTTCTCCTACAATGAGCAGTTCTTC.

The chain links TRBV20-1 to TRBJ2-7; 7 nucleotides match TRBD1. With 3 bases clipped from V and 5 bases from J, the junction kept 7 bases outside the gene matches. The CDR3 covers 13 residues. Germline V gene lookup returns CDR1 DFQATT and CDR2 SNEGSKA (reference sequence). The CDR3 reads CSARTGTADEQYF. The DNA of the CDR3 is TGCAGTGCTAGGACCGGGACAGCTGACGAGCAGTACTTC.